Following are 32 T cell receptor beta chains from one sample sequenced in a study of tumor and adjacent non-tumor tissue in lung cancer. A modified ARM-PCR protocol with three rounds of nested PCR amplified TCRbeta. TCRdb called the multiplex PCR reads again in MiXCR, with one record for every CDR3 protein. Here the sample spans tens of thousands of distinct CDR3 sequences, around four fifths being singletons. This sample's RNA came from whole unsorted tissue. Sequenced material: lung tumor tissue. These TCRs come from a woman between 50 and 59 years old with non-small cell lung cancer.

This clonotype has at least ten counts. Here the CDR3 DNA reads TGTGCCAGCAGCTTGGAGTCGTTGGAGTTCTTC. It translates to CASSLESLEFF. The chain employs TRBV5-5 and TRBJ2-1; D unclear. The CDR3 covers 11 residues. Trimming took off 0 bases at V and 14 bases at J, with 9 bases between the two ends. Germline V lookup: CDR1 SGHKS, CDR2 YYEKEE (reference sequence).

A word on this clonotype: This could be a read error, since a much larger clone is one nucleotide away. DNA of the CDR3: TGCAGTGCTAGGGGTAGGGAATCCTACGAGCAGTACTTC. This codes for CSARGRESYEQYF. The J gene is TRBJ2-7, the V gene TRBV20-1; D gene unclear. Germline V gene lookup returns CDR1 DFQATT and CDR2 SNEGSKA (reference sequence). This CDR3 spans 13 amino acids. V dropped 3 bases and J dropped 1 base, with 10 bases sitting between them.

This clonotype occurred once. This chain joins TRBV29-1 and TRBJ2-7; D might be TRBD2 (6 bases). The CDR3 has 17 residues. The V gene's germline CDR1 is SQVTM and CDR2 ANQGSEA. V dropped 8 bases and J dropped 4 bases, with 30 bases sitting between them. DNA for the CDR3: TGCAGCATTAACCCCGGGGCCCGGCCGGGGGTTACATACGAGCAGTACTTC. Amino acid sequence: CSINPGARPGVTYEQYF.

Worth noting for this clonotype: A single base separates this from a much larger clone, so it may be a read error. The chain recombines TRBV11-2 with TRBJ2-2, with no clear D. The CDR3 totals 13 residues. Germline CDR1 SGHAT, CDR2 FQNNGV. Trimming stripped 3 bases from V and 9 bases from J, with 11 bases between. The CDR3 here is CASSFTDTRELFF. In DNA form, the CDR3 reads TGTGCCAGCAGCTTTACGGATACCCGGGAGCTGTTTTTT. The whole variable domain, filled in from reference TRBV11-2 and TRBJ2-2, reads EAGVAQSPRYKIIEKRQSVAFWCNPISGHATLYWYQQILGQGPKLLIQFQNNGVVDDSQLPKDRFSAERLKGVDSTLKIQPAKLEDSAVYLCASSFTDTRELFFGEGSRLTVL.

As to this clonotype: Given a much more abundant clone one base away, this may be a read error. No conserved phenylalanine or tryptophan ends this CDR3, so it is likely a read error. This CDR3 reads CATSSLRLAGETQYI. The CDR3, as DNA: TGTGCCACCAGCAGTCTCCGTCTAGCGGGAGAGACCCAGTACATC. V gene TRBV15 combines with J gene TRBJ2-5; 8 bases fit TRBD2. The V and J ends lost 3 bases and 4 bases, in that order; junction bases with no gene match: 7. The CDR3 totals 15 residues. Germline V gives CDR1 LNHNV, CDR2 YYDKDF (reference sequence).

The chain couples TRBV21-1 to TRBJ1-3; the DNA was not used to check the table's D call, TRBD1. TRBV21-1 is described as a pseudogene. The CDR3 is made up of 18 amino acids. The CDR3 nucleotides are TGTGCCAGCAGCAAAGTCAGGACAGGCCCTAGTTCTGGAAACACCATATATTTT. Its protein is CASSKVRTGPSSGNTIYF.

A remark on this clonotype: Without the conserved terminal phenylalanine or tryptophan, this CDR3 likely stems from a read error. This sequence joins TRBV6-1 and TRBJ2-1; D unclear. CDR3 length: 13 amino acids. Germline CDR1 MNHNS, CDR2 SASEGT. The CDR3 protein is CASCERDNNEQFI. In nucleotides, the CDR3 is TGTGCCAGCTGTGAAAGGGATAACAATGAGCAGTTCATC.

J is TRBJ2-1 and V is TRBV11-2, with D possibly being TRBD1 or TRBD2 (5 bases each). V was cut by 4 bases and J by 7 bases, with 20 bases left in between. Germline assignment: CDR1 SGHAT and CDR2 FQNNGV. The CDR3 contains 16 residues. CDR3 nucleotide sequence: TGTGCCAGCAGCTCGGGGTGGGGGACCCTCGGGAATGAGCAGTTCTTC. The encoded protein is CASSSGWGTLGNEQFF.

This chain links TRBV6-2 or TRBV6-3 with TRBJ1-2; 9 bases map to TRBD1. The V gene's germline CDR1 is MNHEY and CDR2 SVGEGT. The junction had 12 bases not matched to a gene; V was cut back by 5 bases and J by 11 bases. CDR3 length: 14 amino acids. The CDR3 DNA is TGTGCCAGCAGTCCCGGGACAGGGAACTATAGTTACACCTTC. It yields the protein CASSPGTGNYSYTF.

The chain employs TRBV29-1 and TRBJ2-3, with D hard to call. V was pared by 4 bases and J by 15 bases, with 23 bases between. The CDR3 extends over 13 amino acids. Per the germline V gene, CDR1 is SQVTM and CDR2 is ANQGSEA. The chain's CDR3 is CSVVDAYTDMQYF. The CDR3 nucleotides are TGCAGCGTTGTCGATGCCTACACGGATATGCAATATTTT.

There are many counts of this clonotype. The rearrangement uses TRBV7-9 and TRBJ1-1; 7 positions match TRBD1. CDR3 length equals 15 residues. V lost 2 bases, J lost 8 bases, and 11 bases stayed unmatched. Germline V gene data show CDR1 as SEHNR and CDR2 as FQNEAQ (reference sequence). DNA of the CDR3: TGTGCCAGCAGCTTATTAGTCAGGGGGACCTCCGAAGCTTTCTTT. Translation: CASSLLVRGTSEAFF.

This clonotype was seen a few times. With a much larger clone just one base away, this may be a read error. V gene TRBV20-1 combines with J gene TRBJ2-2, with 8 bases that match TRBD2. The CDR3 is 16 residues long. CDR1 is DFQATT and CDR2 is SNEGSKA in the germline V gene (reference sequence). CDR3 sequence (DNA): TGCTGTGCTAGCCCGTCGAGCGGGAGGAACACCGGGGAGCTGTTTTTT. Protein product: CCASPSSGRNTGELFF.

This clonotype has just one count. The rearrangement uses TRBV6-5 and TRBJ2-7, with a possible D match to TRBD2 (6 bases). Trimming removed 0 bases at V and 13 bases at J, with 16 bases between. This CDR3 region has 13 residues. Germline V gene lookup returns CDR1 MNHEY and CDR2 SVGAGI. DNA of the CDR3: TGTGCCAGCAGTTACTCGCGGGGTCACGACCATTACTTC. This translates into CASSYSRGHDHYF.

V is TRBV4-2 and J is TRBJ2-7, with D unresolved. The CDR3 is made up of 12 amino acids. V lost 0 bases, J lost 7 bases, and 7 bases lay in between. Germline V gene sequence: CDR1 LGHNA, CDR2 YNFKEQ. CDR3 region: CASSQEGREQYF. The DNA for the CDR3 is TGTGCCAGCAGCCAAGAAGGTAGGGAGCAGTACTTC.

To note about this clonotype: Sequence at one end of the junction differs from germline and may be a read error. The chain uses TRBV5-4 and TRBJ2-1; 13 positions agree with TRBD2. Germline-derived CDR1 and CDR2 are SGHNT and YYREEE (reference sequence). This CDR3 is built from 16 residues. For the CDR3, the DNA is TGTGCCAACAGCGCCGGACTAGCGGGAGCGGACAATGAGCAGTTCTTC. This encodes CANSAGLAGADNEQFF.

The chain has TRBV6-5 and TRBJ1-2; D remains ambiguous. V was trimmed by 7 bases and J by 8 bases, leaving 20 bases between them. Germline V gene lookup returns CDR1 MNHEY and CDR2 SVGAGI. The CDR3 contains 14 residues. CDR3 bases: TGTGCCAGCACTGTTTCCCAGGCAGGAAACGGCTACACCTTC. It is translated as CASTVSQAGNGYTF.

At least ten counts were recorded for this clonotype. The chain employs TRBV12-3 or TRBV12-4 and TRBJ1-4; D unclear. This CDR3 is 14 amino acids long. The V gene lost 3 bases and the J gene lost 7 bases, with 12 bases spanning the gap. CDR3 protein: CASSFRQRGEKLFF. The CDR3 DNA follows: TGTGCCAGCAGTTTTAGGCAACGAGGTGAAAAACTGTTTTTT.

This sequence joins TRBV6-2 or TRBV6-3 and TRBJ1-1; 7 bases are shared with TRBD1. J was trimmed by 0 bases and V by 10 bases; bases with no gene match: 8. Germline CDR1 MNHEY, CDR2 SVGEGT. The CDR3 has 14 amino acids. The CDR3 is CANRSTGMNTEAFF. The CDR3 DNA sequence: TGTGCCAATAGATCGACAGGGATGAACACTGAAGCTTTCTTT.

A word on this clonotype: The junction differs from germline at one of its ends, possibly a read error. The chain has TRBV20-1 and TRBJ1-5; D possibly corresponds to TRBD1 (6 bases). In germline, CDR1 is DFQATT, CDR2 SNEGSKA (reference sequence). There are 14 residues in the CDR3. CDR3 DNA sequence: TGCTGTGCCATCGGACAGAATAGCAATCAGCCCCAGCATTTT. It specifies CCAIGQNSNQPQHF.

As concerns this clonotype: The final CDR3 position lacks the conserved phenylalanine or tryptophan, pointing to a likely read error. The V call is TRBV29-1, the J call TRBJ2-7; D is unclear. Looked up from germline, CDR1 is SQVTM and CDR2 is ANQGSEA. Trimming shortened V by 4 bases and J by 6 bases, and 13 bases separated the two germline ends. The CDR3 is made up of 12 amino acids. CDR3 DNA: TGCAGCGTTGGCTGGCGTGAAGGCGAGCAGTACTCC. It specifies CSVGWREGEQYS.

With regard to this clonotype: One end of the junction is discordant with germline, which a read error may explain. The chain employs TRBV6-2 or TRBV6-3 and TRBJ2-7; tentative D call: TRBD2 (5 bases). The CDR3 extends over 15 amino acids. Germline values: CDR1 MNHEY, CDR2 SVGEGT. In DNA form, the CDR3 reads TGTGCTAGCAGGCGCGGAGGAGTGGGGACCTACGAGCAGTACTTC. Its protein product is CASRRGGVGTYEQYF.

As concerns this clonotype: With a much larger clone just one base away, this may be a read error. This rearrangement joins TRBV24-1 to TRBJ2-7; 9 bases are a match to TRBD1. The germline V gene has CDR1 KGHDR and CDR2 SFDVKD. The length of the CDR3 is 16 residues. The CDR3 loop reads CAISDSPGQGGYEQYF. The CDR3 DNA is TGTGCCATCAGTGATTCCCCGGGACAGGGCGGGTACGAGCAGTACTTC.

As regards this clonotype: Just one base apart from a much larger clone, this may be a read error. The chain links TRBV28 to TRBJ1-6; D remains ambiguous. The V gene's germline CDR1 is MDHEN and CDR2 SYDVKM. With 4 bases removed from V and 10 bases from J, the gap between germline ends came to 20 bases. The CDR3 is 16 amino acids. The CDR3 sequence: CASSSSGFGVTSPLHF. In DNA, the CDR3 is TGTGCCAGCAGTTCATCAGGATTCGGGGTCACCTCACCCCTCCACTTT.

The V call is TRBV29-1, the J call TRBJ1-2; D is perhaps TRBD1 (6 bases). Germline values: CDR1 SQVTM, CDR2 ANQGSEA. V was pared by 0 bases and J by 8 bases, with 16 bases between. This CDR3 has 14 amino acids. For the CDR3, the DNA is TGCAGCGTTGAAGATCTTGCAGGGGTAAGGGGCTACACCTTC. As protein: CSVEDLAGVRGYTF.

For this clonotype: An end of the junction does not agree with germline; a read error may underlie this. The chain couples TRBV10-3 to TRBJ2-3; 7 nucleotides match TRBD1. Germline CDR1 is ENHRY and CDR2 is SYGVKD. The length of the CDR3 is 13 residues. CDR3 in amino acids: CAITTGETDTLYF. CDR3 coding DNA: TGTGCCATCACTACAGGGGAGACAGATACGCTGTATTTC.

Note on this clonotype: The CDR3 carries no conserved terminal phenylalanine or tryptophan, so it likely arises from a read error. It is unclear where the CDR3 begins or ends on the DNA, so no DNA is shown, and the CDR3 is as TCRdb lists it. The chain recombines TRBV11-1 with TRBJ2-2; the D call of TRBD1 is as the table states it, not checked on the DNA. The CDR3 contains 14 residues when both ends are counted. The V gene's germline CDR1 is SGHAT and CDR2 FQDESV (reference sequence). CDR3 loop: CASSLAGGTEELLI.

This clonotype was observed a few times. V and J are TRBV5-1 and TRBJ2-2; 8 nucleotides align to TRBD1. The V gene's germline CDR1 is SGHRS and CDR2 YFSETQ. The CDR3 covers 15 residues. The trim removed 7 bases at V and 6 bases at J, leaving 11 bases unmatched. Here the CDR3 DNA reads TGCGCCAGCTACCCGGACAGGGTATCTGCCGGGGAGCTGTTTTTT. Translated, it gives CASYPDRVSAGELFF.

The rearrangement joins TRBV6-6 to TRBJ1-3; TRBD1 agrees at 10 bases. There are 17 residues in the CDR3. Germline V lookup: CDR1 MNHNY, CDR2 SVGAGI (reference sequence). V shed 5 bases and J 0 bases; nucleotides not matched to a gene: 7. The CDR3 region has the DNA TGTGCCAGCAGTCTTACCGGGACAGGGGACTCTGGAAACACCATATATTTT. It is translated as CASSLTGTGDSGNTIYF.

As to this clonotype: A much larger clone differs by one base, so this may be a read error. For the CDR3, the DNA is TGCAGTGCTATGGTCGGGGGCCGGACAGATACGCAGTATTTT. The encoded protein is CSAMVGGRTDTQYF. The chain couples TRBV20-1 to TRBJ2-3, with D possibly called TRBD1 or TRBD2 (6 bases each). This CDR3 is 14 amino acids long. The V end was cut by 4 bases, the J end by 3 bases, with 14 bases between. Germline V lookup: CDR1 DFQATT, CDR2 SNEGSKA (reference sequence).

This clonotype was counted a single time. A much bigger clone sits one base away, suggesting this may be a read error. This chain uses TRBV28 with TRBJ1-4; D remains unclear. There are 14 residues in the CDR3. CDR1 is MDHEN, CDR2 SYDVKM, per germline. Trimming pared 8 bases from V and 0 bases from J, leaving 10 bases between. The DNA of the CDR3 is TGTGCCAGCCGCACAGATGCAACTAATGAAAAACTGTTTTTT. Translation: CASRTDATNEKLFF.

For this clonotype: The junction differs from germline at one of its ends, possibly a read error. This sequence joins TRBV12-3 or TRBV12-4 and TRBJ1-3; weak D call: TRBD1 (5 bases). The CDR3 covers 15 residues. CDR3 amino acids: CVSSPGGGGGNTIYF. As DNA, the CDR3 is TGCGTCAGCAGTCCCGGGGGGGGTGGAGGAAACACCATATATTTT.

This clonotype has a single count. The junction and the germline gene differ at one end; a read error may be behind it. The chain uses TRBV6-1 and TRBJ2-7; D unclear. CDR3 length: 16 residues. CDR1 MNHNS and CDR2 SASEGT come from the germline V gene. In DNA, the CDR3 is TGTGCCAGTAGTGAATTGGTGGGAACCCCTCACTACGAGCAGCACTTC. Encoded protein: CASSELVGTPHYEQHF.